The TCR beta chain under discussion was sequenced for a study of PD-L1 blockade in urothelial cancer. Study in general: Blood analysis occurred 3 weeks (second dose) and 6 weeks after treatment start. The median number of T cells present in blood samples was around 150,000.

Trimming pared 1 base from V and 4 bases from J, leaving 8 bases between. Looked up from germline, CDR1 is SGHTA and CDR2 is FQGTGA. This CDR3 is 14 amino acids long. Spiking of synthetic TCR analog templates was performed in each PCR. Method: immunoSEQ multiplex PCR; TCRdb's copy keeps in-frame clones and lacks some. Of about 100,000 clones listed, roughly nine tenths are singletons. The chain employs TRBV7-3 and TRBJ1-3; D perhaps matches TRBD1 (5 bases). The sample consisted of PBMCs, taken around atezolizumab (anti-PD-L1) treatment. The receptor was derived from a woman of 80 years or more with urothelial cancer. CDR3 in amino acids: CASSLSPGGNTIYF. The CDR3 region has the DNA TGTGCCAGCAGCTTAAGCCCAGGGGGAAACACCATATATTTT.